This T cell receptor beta chain was obtained from a study of CD8 T cells in Susac syndrome. Random hexamers were used to reverse transcribe the RNA input (roughly 0.5 to 1 ug). Multiplex PCR with immunoSEQ amplified the TCR beta CDR3 across 54 Vbeta and 13 Jbeta. TCRdb redid the calling of the immunoSEQ multiplex PCR reads with MiXCR, one entry per CDR3 protein. In the table there are about 120,000 distinct CDR3 sequences, 94% of which are singletons. Matched for age and sex, the controls were healthy donors. This clonotype was seen once. What it binds is not known. Findings of the study overall: By the study's own acknowledgment, its TCR sequencing and HLA analysis included relatively few individuals.

Trimming removed 2 bases from V and 4 bases from J; junction bases left unmatched: 6. The CDR3 runs 16 residues. Germline CDR1 LGHDT, CDR2 YNNKEL (reference sequence). Sequenced sample: CD4+ T cells from PBMCs. The TCR sequence derives from a human donor in good health. V gene TRBV3-1 combines with J gene TRBJ2-1; 9 nucleotides align to TRBD2. The CDR3 region is CASSQPGLANYNEQFF. In DNA form, the CDR3 reads TGTGCCAGCAGCCAACCCGGACTAGCGAATTACAATGAGCAGTTCTTC.